This record covers a single T cell receptor (beta chain). Some clones are missing from TCRdb's copy, which holds only in-frame ones; the method was immunoSEQ multiplex PCR. This sample has about 49,000 clones; 95% occur once, and the top ten carry almost 6%. The sample is drawn from a study of T cell changes during pregnancy in multiple sclerosis. Sequencing used CD8+ T cells from peripheral blood mononuclear cells, obtained in the first trimester of pregnancy. The clonotype was recovered from a female donor with multiple sclerosis, enrolled in a pregnancy study.

The CDR3 DNA reads as TGTGCCAGCAGCCTGGGGACTAGCGGGGATTCGTGGACCCAGTACTTC. Translating gives CASSLGTSGDSWTQYF. The genes are TRBV16 and TRBJ2-5, with 13 positions matching TRBD2. The V and J ends lost 4 bases and 7 bases, in that order; junction bases with no gene match: 9. Germline V gene lookup returns CDR1 KGHSY and CDR2 FQNENV. CDR3 length equals 16 residues.